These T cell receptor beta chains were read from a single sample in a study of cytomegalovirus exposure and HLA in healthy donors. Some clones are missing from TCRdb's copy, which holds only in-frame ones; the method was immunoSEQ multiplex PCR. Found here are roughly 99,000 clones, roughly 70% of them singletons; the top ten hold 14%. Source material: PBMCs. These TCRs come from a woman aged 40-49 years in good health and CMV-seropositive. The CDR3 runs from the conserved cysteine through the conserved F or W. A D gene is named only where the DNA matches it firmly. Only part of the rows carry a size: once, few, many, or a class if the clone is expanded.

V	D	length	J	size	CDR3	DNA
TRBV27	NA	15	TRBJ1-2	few	CATSTHEDNHYGYTF	TGTGCCACCTCAACACACGAAGACAACCACTATGGCTACACCTTC
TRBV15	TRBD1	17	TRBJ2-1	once	CATSSGDSLLSYNEQFF	TGTGCCACCAGCAGTGGGGACAGCTTGCTTTCCTACAATGAGCAGTTCTTC
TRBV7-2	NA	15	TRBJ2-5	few	CASSPETGTVGTQYF	TGTGCCAGCAGCCCCGAGACCGGGACTGTAGGGACCCAGTACTTC
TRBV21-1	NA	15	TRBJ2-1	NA	CASSLGQGIGIEQFF	TGTGCCAGCAGCCTTGGGCAGGGTATAGGAATTGAGCAGTTCTTC
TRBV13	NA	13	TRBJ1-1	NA	CASSLGSGAEAFF	TGTGCCAGCAGCTTAGGCTCAGGGGCTGAAGCTTTCTTT
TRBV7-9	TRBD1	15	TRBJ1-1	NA	CASSWTGIKDTEAFF	TGTGCCAGCAGCTGGACAGGGATTAAGGACACTGAAGCTTTCTTT
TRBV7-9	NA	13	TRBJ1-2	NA	CASSPLVREGYTF	TGTGCCAGCAGCCCCCTGGTTCGTGAGGGCTACACCTTC
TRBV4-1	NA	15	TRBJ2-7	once	CASSKMHRSGYEQYF	TGCGCCAGCAGCAAAATGCACCGTTCGGGGTACGAGCAGTACTTC
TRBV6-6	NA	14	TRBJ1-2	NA	CASSYRSGSDGYTF	TGTGCCAGCAGTTACCGATCAGGGTCAGACGGCTACACCTTC
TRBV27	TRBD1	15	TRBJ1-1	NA	CASKDPTGNFVKAFF	TGTGCCAGCAAAGACCCGACAGGGAATTTCGTTAAAGCTTTCTTT
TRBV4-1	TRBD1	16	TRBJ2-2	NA	CASSRTIRQGTGELFF	TGCGCCAGCAGCCGCACTATCCGACAGGGGACCGGGGAGCTGTTTTTT
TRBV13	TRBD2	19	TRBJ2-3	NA	CASSARLAGGPKYSDTQYF	TGTGCCAGCAGCGCCCGACTAGCGGGGGGTCCTAAGTACTCAGATACGCAGTATTTT
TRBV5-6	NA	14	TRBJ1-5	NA	CASSPGQFNQPQHF	TGTGCCAGCAGCCCTGGACAGTTTAATCAGCCCCAGCATTTT
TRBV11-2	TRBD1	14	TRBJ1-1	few	CASSSDRGGTEAFF	TGTGCCAGCAGCTCCGACAGGGGCGGAACTGAAGCTTTCTTT
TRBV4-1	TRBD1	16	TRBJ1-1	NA	CASSRETGGANTEAFF	TGCGCCAGCAGCCGGGAGACAGGGGGCGCGAACACTGAAGCTTTCTTT
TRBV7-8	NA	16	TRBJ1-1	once	CASSPGGSLKNTEAFF	TGTGCCAGCAGCCCCGGAGGGAGTTTAAAGAACACTGAAGCTTTCTTT
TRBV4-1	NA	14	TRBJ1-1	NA	CASSQDNRATEAFF	TGCGCCAGCAGCCAAGATAACAGGGCCACTGAAGCTTTCTTT
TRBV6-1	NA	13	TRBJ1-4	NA	CASDPGRGRKLFF	TGTGCCAGCGACCCAGGGCGGGGTCGAAAACTGTTTTTT
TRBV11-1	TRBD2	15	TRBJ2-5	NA	CASSLGAGGGLTQYF	TGTGCCAGCAGCTTGGGAGCGGGGGGCGGGCTGACCCAGTACTTC
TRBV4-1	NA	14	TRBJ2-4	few	CASSQITGLNIQYF	TGCGCCAGCAGCCAAATCACGGGACTAAACATTCAGTACTTC
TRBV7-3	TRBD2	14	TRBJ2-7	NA	CASSLTVSGGEQYF	TGTGCCAGCAGCTTAACCGTTTCGGGGGGAGAGCAGTACTTC
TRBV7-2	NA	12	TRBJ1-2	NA	CASSPIGGGYTF	TGTGCCAGCAGCCCCATCGGGGGAGGCTACACCTTC
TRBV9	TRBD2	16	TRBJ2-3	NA	CASSVRLAGSADTQYF	TGTGCCAGCAGCGTCCGTCTAGCGGGGTCCGCAGATACGCAGTATTTT
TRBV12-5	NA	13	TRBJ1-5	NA	CASGRVLVRPQHF	TGTGCTAGTGGTCGGGTCCTCGTGCGGCCCCAGCATTTT
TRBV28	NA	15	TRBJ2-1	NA	CASSFRTRGTSQPFF	TGTGCCAGCAGTTTTCGGACAAGGGGTACCTCGCAGCCGTTCTTC
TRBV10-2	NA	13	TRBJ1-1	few	CASRVQENTEAFF	TGCGCCAGCAGAGTACAGGAGAACACTGAAGCTTTCTTT
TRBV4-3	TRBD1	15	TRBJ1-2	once	CASSQEHGQERSYTF	TGCGCCAGCAGCCAAGAACACGGACAGGAGAGAAGCTACACCTTC
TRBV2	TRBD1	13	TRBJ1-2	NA	CASTGDRYYGYTF	TGTGCCAGCACAGGGGACAGGTACTATGGCTACACCTTC
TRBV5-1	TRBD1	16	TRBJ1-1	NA	CASSSGNTGGSAEAFF	TGCGCCAGCAGCTCAGGCAATACAGGGGGCTCGGCTGAAGCTTTCTTT
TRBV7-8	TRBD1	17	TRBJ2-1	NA	CASSPETRQGVNNEQFF	TGTGCCAGCAGCCCAGAAACCCGACAGGGGGTTAACAATGAGCAGTTCTTC
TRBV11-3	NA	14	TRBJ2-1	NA	CASSLSGGQGEQFF	TGTGCCAGCAGCTTATCCGGGGGGCAGGGTGAGCAGTTCTTC
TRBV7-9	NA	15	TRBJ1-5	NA	CASSSGGGHLWPQHF	TGTGCCAGCAGCAGCGGAGGAGGTCACCTTTGGCCCCAGCATTTT